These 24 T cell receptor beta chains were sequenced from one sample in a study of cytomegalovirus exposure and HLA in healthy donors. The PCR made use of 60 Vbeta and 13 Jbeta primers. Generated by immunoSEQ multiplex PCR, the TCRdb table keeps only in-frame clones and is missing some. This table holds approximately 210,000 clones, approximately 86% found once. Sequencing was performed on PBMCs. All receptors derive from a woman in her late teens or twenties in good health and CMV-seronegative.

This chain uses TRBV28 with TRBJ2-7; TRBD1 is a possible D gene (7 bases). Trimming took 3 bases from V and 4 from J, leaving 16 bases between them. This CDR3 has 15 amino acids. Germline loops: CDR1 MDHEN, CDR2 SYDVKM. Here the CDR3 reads CASSFSQGGVYEQYF. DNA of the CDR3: TGTGCCAGCAGTTTCTCCCAGGGGGGTGTATACGAGCAGTACTTC.

CDR3 in amino acids: CASSPPGPGLPNEQFF. In DNA, the CDR3 is TGTGCCAGCAGCCCCCCGGGTCCGGGTCTTCCCAATGAGCAGTTCTTC. The chain carries TRBV7-9 and TRBJ2-1; D is unclear. The germline V gene encodes CDR1 SEHNR and CDR2 FQNEAQ (reference sequence). The V gene lost 5 bases and the J gene lost 6 bases, with 20 bases spanning the gap. The CDR3 is 16 amino acids. Complete variable domain (other parts from reference TRBV7-9 and TRBJ2-1): DTGVSQNPRHKITKRGQNVTFRCDPISEHNRLYWYRQTLGQGPEFLTYFQNEAQLEKSRLLSDRFSAERPKGSFSTLEIQRTEQGDSAMYLCASSPPGPGLPNEQFFGPGTRLTVL.

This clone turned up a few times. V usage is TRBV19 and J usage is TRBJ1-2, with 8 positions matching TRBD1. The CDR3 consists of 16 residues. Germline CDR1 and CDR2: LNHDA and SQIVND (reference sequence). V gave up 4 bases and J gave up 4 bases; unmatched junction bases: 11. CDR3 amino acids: CASSKAGTGGFYGYTF. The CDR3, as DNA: TGTGCCAGTAGTAAAGCCGGTACAGGGGGTTTCTATGGCTACACCTTC.

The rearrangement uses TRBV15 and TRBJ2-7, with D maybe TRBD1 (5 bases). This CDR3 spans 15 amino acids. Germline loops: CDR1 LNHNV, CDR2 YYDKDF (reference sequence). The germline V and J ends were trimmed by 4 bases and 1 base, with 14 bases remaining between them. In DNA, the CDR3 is TGTGCCACCAGCACAGAGGTAGGACAATCCTACGAGCAGTACTTC. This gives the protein CATSTEVGQSYEQYF.

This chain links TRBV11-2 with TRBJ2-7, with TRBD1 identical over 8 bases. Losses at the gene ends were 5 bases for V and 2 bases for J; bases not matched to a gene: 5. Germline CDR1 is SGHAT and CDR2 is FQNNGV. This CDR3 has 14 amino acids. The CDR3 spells CASSLDRGPYEQYF. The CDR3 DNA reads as TGTGCCAGCAGCCTCGACAGGGGCCCCTACGAGCAGTACTTC.

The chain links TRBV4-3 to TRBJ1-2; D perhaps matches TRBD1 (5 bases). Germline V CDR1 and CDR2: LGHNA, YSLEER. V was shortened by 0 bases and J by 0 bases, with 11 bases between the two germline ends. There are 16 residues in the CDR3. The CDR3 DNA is TGCGCCAGCAGCCAAGATCGGGCAGGGCCTAACTATGGCTACACCTTC. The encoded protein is CASSQDRAGPNYGYTF.

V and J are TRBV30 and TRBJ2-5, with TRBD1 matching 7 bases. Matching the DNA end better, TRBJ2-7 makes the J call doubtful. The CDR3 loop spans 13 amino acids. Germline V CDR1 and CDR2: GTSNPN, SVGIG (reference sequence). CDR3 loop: CAWNPRGTYEQYF. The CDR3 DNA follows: TGTGCCTGGAACCCCAGGGGGACCTACGAGCAGTACTTC.

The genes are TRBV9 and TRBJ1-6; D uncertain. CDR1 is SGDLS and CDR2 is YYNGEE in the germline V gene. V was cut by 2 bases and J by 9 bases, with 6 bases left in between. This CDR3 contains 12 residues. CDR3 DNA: TGTGCCAGCAGCGTGTCGGGTTCACCCCTCCACTTT. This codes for CASSVSGSPLHF.

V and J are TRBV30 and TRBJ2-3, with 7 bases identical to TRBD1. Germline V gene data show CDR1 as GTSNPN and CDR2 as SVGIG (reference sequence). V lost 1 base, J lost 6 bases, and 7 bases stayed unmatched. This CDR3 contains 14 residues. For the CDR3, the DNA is TGTGCCTGGAGTGAAACAGGGGCTGGGGATACGCAGTATTTT. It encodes CAWSETGAGDTQYF.

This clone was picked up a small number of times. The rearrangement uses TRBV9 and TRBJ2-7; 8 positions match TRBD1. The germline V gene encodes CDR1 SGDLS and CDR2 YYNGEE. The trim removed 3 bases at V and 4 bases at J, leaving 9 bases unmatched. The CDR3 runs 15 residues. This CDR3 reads CASSAQDRGPYEQYF. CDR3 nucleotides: TGTGCCAGCAGCGCGCAAGACAGGGGTCCGTACGAGCAGTACTTC.

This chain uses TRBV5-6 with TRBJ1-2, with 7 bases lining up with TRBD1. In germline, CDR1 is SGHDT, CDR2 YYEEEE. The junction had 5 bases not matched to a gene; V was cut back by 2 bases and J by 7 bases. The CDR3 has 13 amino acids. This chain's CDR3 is CASSFDRDGGYTF. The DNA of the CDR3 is TGTGCCAGCAGCTTTGACAGGGATGGTGGCTACACCTTC.

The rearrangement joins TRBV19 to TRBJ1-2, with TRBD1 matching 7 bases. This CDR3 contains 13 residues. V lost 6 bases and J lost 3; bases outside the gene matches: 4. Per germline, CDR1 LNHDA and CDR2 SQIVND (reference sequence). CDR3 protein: CASRTGEDYGYTF. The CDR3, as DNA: TGTGCCAGTAGAACAGGGGAGGACTATGGCTACACCTTC. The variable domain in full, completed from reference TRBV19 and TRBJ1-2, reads DGGITQSPKYLFRKEGQNVTLSCEQNLNHDAMYWYRQDPGQGLRLIYYSQIVNDFQKGDIAEGYSVSREKKESFPLTVTSAQKNPTAFYLCASRTGEDYGYTFGSGTRLTVV.

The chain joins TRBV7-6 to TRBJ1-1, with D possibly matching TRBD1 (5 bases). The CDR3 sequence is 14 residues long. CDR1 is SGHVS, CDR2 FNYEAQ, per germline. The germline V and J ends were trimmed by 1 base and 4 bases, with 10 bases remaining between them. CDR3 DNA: TGTGCCAGCAGCTTAGATCAGGGCGGCACTGAAGCTTTCTTT. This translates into CASSLDQGGTEAFF.

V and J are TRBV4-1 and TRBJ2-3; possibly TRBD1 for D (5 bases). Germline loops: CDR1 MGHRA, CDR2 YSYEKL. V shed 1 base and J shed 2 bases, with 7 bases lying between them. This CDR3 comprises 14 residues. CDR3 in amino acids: CASSQVGATDTQYF. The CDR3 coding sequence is TGCGCCAGCAGCCAAGTAGGGGCCACAGATACGCAGTATTTT.

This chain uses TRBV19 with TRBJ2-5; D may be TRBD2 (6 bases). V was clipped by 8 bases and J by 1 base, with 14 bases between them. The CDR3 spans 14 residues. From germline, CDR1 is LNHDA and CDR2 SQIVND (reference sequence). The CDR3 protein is CASSQAGFQETQYF. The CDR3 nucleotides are TGTGCCAGTTCCCAGGCGGGGTTCCAAGAGACCCAGTACTTC.

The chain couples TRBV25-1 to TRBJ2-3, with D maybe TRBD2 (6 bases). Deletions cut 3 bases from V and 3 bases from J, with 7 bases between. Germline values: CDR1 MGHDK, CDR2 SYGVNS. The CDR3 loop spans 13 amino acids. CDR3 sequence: CASSDGGTDTQYF. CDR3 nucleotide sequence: TGTGCCAGCAGTGATGGAGGGACAGATACGCAGTATTTT. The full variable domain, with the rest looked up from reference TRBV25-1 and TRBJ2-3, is EADIYQTPRYLVIGTGKKITLECSQTMGHDKMYWYQQDPGMELHLIHYSYGVNSTEKGDLSSESTVSRIRTEHFPLTLESARPSHTSQYLCASSDGGTDTQYFGPGTRLTVL.

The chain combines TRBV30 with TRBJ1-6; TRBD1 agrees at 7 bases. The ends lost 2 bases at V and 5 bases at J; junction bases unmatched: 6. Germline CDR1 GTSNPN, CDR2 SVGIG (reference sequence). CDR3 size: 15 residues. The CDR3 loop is CAWSPNRGNNSPLHF. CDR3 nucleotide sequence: TGTGCCTGGAGTCCGAACAGGGGCAATAATTCACCCCTCCACTTT.

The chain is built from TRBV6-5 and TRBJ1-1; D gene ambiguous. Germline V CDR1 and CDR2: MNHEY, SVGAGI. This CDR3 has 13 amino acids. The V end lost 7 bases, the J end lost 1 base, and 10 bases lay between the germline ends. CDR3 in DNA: TGTGCCAGCACCCTCCGGGAGAACACTGAAGCTTTCTTT. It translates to CASTLRENTEAFF.

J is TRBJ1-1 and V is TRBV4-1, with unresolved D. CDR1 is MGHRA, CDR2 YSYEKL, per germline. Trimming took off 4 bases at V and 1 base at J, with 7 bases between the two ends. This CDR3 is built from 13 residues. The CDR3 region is CASSPRSNTEAFF. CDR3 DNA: TGCGCCAGCAGCCCCCGTTCGAACACTGAAGCTTTCTTT.

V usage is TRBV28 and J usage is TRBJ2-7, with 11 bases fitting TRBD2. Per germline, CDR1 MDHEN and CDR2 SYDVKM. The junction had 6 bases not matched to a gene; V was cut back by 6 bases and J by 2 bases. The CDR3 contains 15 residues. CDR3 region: CASSLGLAVTYEQYF. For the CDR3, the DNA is TGTGCCAGCAGCCTGGGACTAGCGGTAACCTACGAGCAGTACTTC.

The chain's CDR3 is CASAGGSGNTIYF. The DNA of the CDR3 is TGTGCCTCGGCAGGGGGCTCTGGAAACACCATATATTTT. This sequence joins TRBV30 and TRBJ1-3, with TRBD1 matching 7 bases. This CDR3 is 13 amino acids long. Germline V gene lookup returns CDR1 GTSNPN and CDR2 SVGIG (reference sequence). V lost 7 bases, J lost 0 bases, and 3 bases stayed unmatched. The full variable domain, in which reference TRBV30 and TRBJ1-3 provide the parts outside the CDR3, is SQTIHQWPATLVQPVGSPLSLECTVEGTSNPNLYWYRQAAGRGLQLLFYSVGIGQISSEVPQNLSASRPQDRQFILSSKKLLLSDSGFYLCASAGGSGNTIYFGEGSWLTVV.

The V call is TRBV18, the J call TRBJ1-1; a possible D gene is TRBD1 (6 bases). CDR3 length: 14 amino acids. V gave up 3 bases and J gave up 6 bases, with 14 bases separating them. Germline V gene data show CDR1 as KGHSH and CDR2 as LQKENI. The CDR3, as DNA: TGTGCCAGCTCACCCCTCGAGGGGGAAGCTGAAGCTTTCTTT. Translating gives CASSPLEGEAEAFF.

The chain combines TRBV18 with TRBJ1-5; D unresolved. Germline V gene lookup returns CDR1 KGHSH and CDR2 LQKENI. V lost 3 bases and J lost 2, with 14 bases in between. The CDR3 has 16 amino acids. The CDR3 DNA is TGTGCCAGCTCACCTAGCTTGTTGGCTGGCAATCAGCCCCAGCATTTT. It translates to CASSPSLLAGNQPQHF. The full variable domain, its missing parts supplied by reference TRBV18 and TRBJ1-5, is NAGVMQNPRHLVRRRGQEARLRCSPMKGHSHVYWYRQLPEEGLKFMVYLQKENIIDESGMPKERFSAEFPKEGPSILRIQQVVRGDSAAYFCASSPSLLAGNQPQHFGDGTRLSIL.

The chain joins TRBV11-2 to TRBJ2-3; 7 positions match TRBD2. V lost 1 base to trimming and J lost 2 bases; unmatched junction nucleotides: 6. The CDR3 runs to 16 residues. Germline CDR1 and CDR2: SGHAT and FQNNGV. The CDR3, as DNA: TGTGCCAGCAGCTTAGGCCTAGCGGTTATCACAGATACGCAGTATTTT. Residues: CASSLGLAVITDTQYF.